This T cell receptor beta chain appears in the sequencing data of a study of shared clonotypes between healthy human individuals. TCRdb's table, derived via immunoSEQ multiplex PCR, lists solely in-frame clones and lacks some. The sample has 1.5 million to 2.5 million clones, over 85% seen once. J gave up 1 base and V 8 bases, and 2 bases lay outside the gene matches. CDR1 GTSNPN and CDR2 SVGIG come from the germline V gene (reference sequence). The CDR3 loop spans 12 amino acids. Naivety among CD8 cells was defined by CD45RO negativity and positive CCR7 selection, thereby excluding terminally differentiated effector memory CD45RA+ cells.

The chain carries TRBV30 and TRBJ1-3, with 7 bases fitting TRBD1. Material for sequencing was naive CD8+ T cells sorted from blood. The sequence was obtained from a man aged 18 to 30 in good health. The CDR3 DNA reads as TGTGCCGGGGACAGATCTGGAAACACCATATATTTT. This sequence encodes CAGDRSGNTIYF.